The source of this T cell receptor (beta chain) is a study of T cell changes during pregnancy in multiple sclerosis. The repertoire was sequenced with immunoSEQ multiplex PCR; TCRdb's copy has only in-frame clones and lacks some. The sample has about 23,000 clones, 80% to 90% seen once; the top ten hold approximately 1%. The receptor's source is a female donor in good health, enrolled as a control in a pregnancy study. The source material was CD4+ T cells from peripheral blood mononuclear cells, sampled in the first trimester of pregnancy.

The CDR3 spells CAISDRSYEQYF. CDR3 DNA: TGTGCCATCAGTGATCGCAGCTACGAGCAGTACTTC. The J gene is TRBJ2-7, the V gene TRBV10-3; D uncertain. From germline, CDR1 is ENHRY and CDR2 SYGVKD. The CDR3 consists of 12 residues. V lost 3 bases, J lost 3 bases, and 6 bases lay in between.